The 10 T cell receptor beta chains below were found in one sample sequenced in a study of T cell repertoires in cytomegalovirus infection. Via MiXCR, TCRdb re-called the reads, giving one row per CDR3 protein. The table lists approximately 470,000 distinct CDR3 sequences, 40% to 50% of them singletons. The antigens of these receptors remain unknown. The sequencing here drew on cultured PBMCs, taken from culture after CMV antigen stimulation. The receptor set was obtained from a human donor in good health (CMV status not recorded). Some clones in this sample may be carry-over from other donors' samples.

This rearrangement joins TRBV25-1 to TRBJ2-1; TRBD2 matches 10 bases. The CDR3 is made up of 14 amino acids. Germline lookup yields CDR1 MGHDK and CDR2 SYGVNS. J was trimmed by 7 bases and V by 6 bases; bases with no gene match: 6. CDR3 region: CASSASGRYNEQFF. As DNA, the CDR3 is TGTGCCAGCAGCGCTAGCGGGAGATATAATGAGCAGTTCTTC.

The chain carries TRBV4-2 and TRBJ2-1, with TRBD2 matching 11 bases. The CDR3 spans 18 residues. CDR1 is LGHNA and CDR2 is YNFKEQ in the germline V gene. Trimming took 0 bases from V and 5 from J; bases not matched to a gene: 9. CDR3 amino acids: CASSQDPSLAGGNNEQFF. CDR3 sequence (DNA): TGTGCCAGCAGCCAAGATCCCTCGCTAGCGGGAGGCAACAATGAGCAGTTCTTC.

The CDR3 here is CASSRRGYSNQPQHF. The DNA of the CDR3 is TGTGCCAGTAGTAGAAGGGGATATAGCAATCAGCCCCAGCATTTT. V is TRBV19 and J is TRBJ1-5; D might be TRBD1 (5 bases). V was shortened by 4 bases and J by 0 bases, with 10 bases between the two germline ends. The CDR3 has 15 residues. Looked up from germline, CDR1 is LNHDA and CDR2 is SQIVND (reference sequence).

This clonotype was counted a single time. The gene calls are TRBV6-2 or TRBV6-3 and TRBJ2-1; maybe TRBD2 (6 bases). This CDR3 is 15 amino acids long. V lost 7 bases to trimming and J lost 9 bases, with 22 bases between them. Germline loops: CDR1 MNHEY, CDR2 SVGEGT. In DNA form, the CDR3 reads TGTGCCAGCACCGCATCCGGGACTCCTATTGGTGAGCAGTTCTTC. It is translated as CASTASGTPIGEQFF.

This clonotype has just a few counts. J is TRBJ2-7 and V is TRBV5-4, with TRBD2 identical over 10 bases. The V gene end was trimmed by 1 base and the J gene end by 2 bases; junction bases not matched to a gene: 9. The CDR3 runs 17 residues. Looked up from germline, CDR1 is SGHNT and CDR2 is YYREEE (reference sequence). This CDR3 is CASSLWASGRRAYEQYF. CDR3 nucleotides: TGTGCCAGCAGCTTGTGGGCTAGCGGGAGACGGGCCTACGAGCAGTACTTC.

This clonotype was counted only a few times. This rearrangement joins TRBV12-3 or TRBV12-4 to TRBJ1-2; no clear D. V dropped 4 bases and J dropped 1 base, with 10 bases sitting between them. This CDR3 spans 14 amino acids. For the CDR3, the DNA is TGTGCCAGCAGTTCAAAGGGAGATAACTATGGCTACACCTTC. Translating gives CASSSKGDNYGYTF.

The chain joins TRBV24-1 to TRBJ1-2; no reliable D call. The germline V gene has CDR1 KGHDR and CDR2 SFDVKD. Between the trimmed V and J ends, which lost 5 bases and 4 bases, there was a span of 4 bases. The CDR3 totals 11 residues. Here the CDR3 reads CATSVVYGYTF. CDR3 nucleotides: TGTGCCACCAGTGTGGTCTATGGCTACACCTTC.

In its sample, this clonotype was seen a few times. The chain is built from TRBV4-1 and TRBJ2-7, with D perhaps TRBD1 or TRBD2 (6 bases each). V dropped 10 bases and J dropped 5 bases, with 18 bases sitting between them. This CDR3 spans 13 amino acids. Germline loops: CDR1 MGHRA, CDR2 YSYEKL. CDR3 region: CATARGAPNEQYF. The DNA of the CDR3 is TGCGCCACCGCGAGGGGGGCCCCTAACGAGCAGTACTTC.

The V and J genes are TRBV7-9 and TRBJ1-2; D gene ambiguous. The CDR3 totals 16 residues. Germline V gene data show CDR1 as SEHNR and CDR2 as FQNEAQ (reference sequence). Trimming pared 4 bases from V and 0 bases from J, leaving 15 bases between. The CDR3 sequence is CASSSSSSSANYGYTF. CDR3 nucleotides: TGTGCCAGCAGCTCCTCCTCGTCCAGCGCTAACTATGGCTACACCTTC.

This clonotype was detected a few times. V gene TRBV6-2 or TRBV6-3 combines with J gene TRBJ2-3; 7 bases are shared with TRBD2. There are 14 residues in the CDR3. Germline-derived CDR1 and CDR2 are MNHEY and SVGEGT. Losses at the gene ends were 6 bases for V and 2 bases for J; bases not matched to a gene: 5. The CDR3 nucleotides read TGTGCCAGCAGACTTAGCGGGTCCACAGATACGCAGTATTTT. It specifies CASRLSGSTDTQYF.